This T cell receptor (beta chain) was recorded in a study of early T cells in non-severe SARS-CoV-2 infection. Study-wide context: Unpaired chains resulted from sequencing bulk RNA of unsorted whole blood.

Individually, cDNA molecules had unique molecular identifiers attached to them. Each CDR3 protein gets one entry after TCRdb re-called the 5' RACE reads with MiXCR. In the table there are tens of thousands of distinct CDR3 sequences, around 12% of which are singletons. V lost 0 bases to trimming and J lost 6 bases, with 18 bases between them. Germline V gives CDR1 SQVTM, CDR2 ANQGSEA. The CDR3 runs 16 residues. Sequenced material: whole blood, taken at baseline. The chain has TRBV29-1 and TRBJ2-1, with D perhaps assigned TRBD1 or TRBD2 (5 bases each). The receptor was derived from an adult who was a healthcare worker with PCR-confirmed SARS-CoV-2 infection or an uninfected control (not recorded which). The CDR3 DNA sequence: TGCAGCGTTGAAGATCTTTTGGGGGTGACAGCCAATGAGCAGTTCTTC. Translated: CSVEDLLGVTANEQFF.